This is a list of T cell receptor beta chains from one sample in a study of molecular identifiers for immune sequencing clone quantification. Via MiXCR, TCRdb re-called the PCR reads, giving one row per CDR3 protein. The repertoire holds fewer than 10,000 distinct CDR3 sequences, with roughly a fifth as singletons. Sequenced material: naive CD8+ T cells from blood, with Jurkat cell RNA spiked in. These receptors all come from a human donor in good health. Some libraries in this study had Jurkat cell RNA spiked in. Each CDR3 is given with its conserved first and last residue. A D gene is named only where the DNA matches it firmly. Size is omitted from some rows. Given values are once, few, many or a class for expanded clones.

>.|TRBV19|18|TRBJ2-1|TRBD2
CASSLKGPASGSYNEQFF
TGTGCCAGTAGTCTTAAAGGGCCGGCTAGCGGGAGCTACAATGAGCAGTTCTTC
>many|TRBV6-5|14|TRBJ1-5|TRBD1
CASSTDRGGQPQHF
TGTGCCAGCAGCACAGACAGGGGGGGCCAGCCCCAGCATTTT
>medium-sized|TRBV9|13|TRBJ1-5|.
CASSVGSNQPQHF
TGTGCCAGCAGCGTAGGTAGCAATCAGCCCCAGCATTTT
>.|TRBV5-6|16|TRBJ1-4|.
CASSVSTTATNEKLFF
TGTGCCAGCAGCGTCTCAACGACAGCAACTAATGAAAAACTGTTTTTT
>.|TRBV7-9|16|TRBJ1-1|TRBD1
CASSFLGQGSDTEAFF
TGTGCCAGCAGCTTTTTAGGACAGGGGAGTGACACTGAAGCTTTCTTT
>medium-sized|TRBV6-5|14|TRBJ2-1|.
CASSYAILGGEQFF
TGTGCCAGCAGTTACGCCATACTAGGGGGTGAGCAGTTCTTC
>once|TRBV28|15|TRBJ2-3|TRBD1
CASSPYRGATGTQYF
TGTGCCAGCAGTCCATACAGGGGCGCCACAGGTACGCAGTATTTT
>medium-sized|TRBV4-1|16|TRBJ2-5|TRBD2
CASSQEGPGLGETQYF
TGCGCCAGCAGCCAAGAGGGTCCGGGACTAGGAGAGACCCAGTACTTC
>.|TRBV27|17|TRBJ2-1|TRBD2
CASSSLAGGNSYNEQFF
TGTGCCAGCAGTTCATTAGCGGGAGGTAACTCCTACAATGAGCAGTTCTTC
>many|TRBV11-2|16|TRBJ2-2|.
CASSQGLRGTTGELFF
TGTGCCAGCAGCCAGGGCCTGCGGGGCACCACCGGGGAGCTGTTTTTT
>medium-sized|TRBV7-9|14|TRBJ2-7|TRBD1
CASSGRDSPYEQYF
TGTGCCAGCAGCGGCCGGGACAGCCCCTACGAGCAGTACTTC
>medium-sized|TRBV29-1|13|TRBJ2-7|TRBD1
CSVARDRAYEQYF
TGCAGCGTTGCTCGGGACAGGGCCTACGAGCAGTACTTC
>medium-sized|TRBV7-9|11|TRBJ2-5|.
CASSRQETQYF
TGTGCCAGCAGCCGTCAAGAGACCCAGTACTTC
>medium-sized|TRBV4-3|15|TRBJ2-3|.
CASSLASSGTDTQYF
TGCGCCAGCAGCCTAGCGTCCTCTGGCACAGATACGCAGTATTTT
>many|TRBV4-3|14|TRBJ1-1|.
CASSQDGRNTEAFF
TGCGCCAGCAGCCAAGACGGCAGGAACACTGAAGCTTTCTTT
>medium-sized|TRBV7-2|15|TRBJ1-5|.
CASSLALHGGQPQHF
TGTGCCAGCAGCTTAGCGCTCCACGGTGGGCAGCCCCAGCATTTT
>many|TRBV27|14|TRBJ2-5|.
CASSHRASSETQYF
TGTGCCAGCAGTCACAGGGCGTCGAGTGAGACCCAGTACTTC
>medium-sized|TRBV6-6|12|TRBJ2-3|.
CASSPDTLTQYF
TGTGCCAGCAGCCCGGACACCCTCACGCAGTATTTT
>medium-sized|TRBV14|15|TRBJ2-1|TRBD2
CASSPQTSGRIEQFF
TGTGCCAGCAGCCCCCAGACTAGCGGGAGAATCGAGCAGTTCTTC
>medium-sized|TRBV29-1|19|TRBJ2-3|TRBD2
CSVEGGLAGGAVWTDTQYF
TGCAGCGTTGAGGGGGGGCTAGCGGGAGGAGCCGTATGGACAGATACGCAGTATTTT
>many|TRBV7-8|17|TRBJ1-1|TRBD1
CASSLLPTGTGSLEAFF
TGTGCCAGCAGCTTACTCCCTACCGGGACAGGGAGCCTAGAAGCTTTCTTT
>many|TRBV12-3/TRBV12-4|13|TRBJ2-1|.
CASSLQGGNEQFF
TGTGCCAGCAGTTTACAGGGGGGCAATGAGCAGTTCTTC
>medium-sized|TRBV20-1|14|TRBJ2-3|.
CSASFAGPGGTQYF
TGCAGTGCTAGTTTCGCGGGACCTGGGGGTACGCAGTATTTT
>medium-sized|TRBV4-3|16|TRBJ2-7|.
CASSQAPSWGQGEQYF
TGCGCCAGCAGCCAAGCTCCCAGCTGGGGGCAGGGGGAGCAGTACTTC
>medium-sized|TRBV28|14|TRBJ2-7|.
CASSFNGAPYEQYF
TGTGCCAGCAGTTTTAATGGTGCTCCCTACGAGCAGTACTTC
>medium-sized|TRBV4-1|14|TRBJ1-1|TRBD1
CASSQIGQGSEAFF
TGCGCCAGCAGCCAAATCGGACAGGGCTCTGAAGCTTTCTTT
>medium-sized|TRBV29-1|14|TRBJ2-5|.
CSVERGEGQETQYF
TGCAGCGTTGAGCGGGGAGAAGGTCAAGAGACCCAGTACTTC
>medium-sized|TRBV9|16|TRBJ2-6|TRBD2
CASSQVGGTGANVLTF
TGTGCCAGCAGCCAGGTCGGGGGGACTGGGGCCAACGTCCTGACTTTC
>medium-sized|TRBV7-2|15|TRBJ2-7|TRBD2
CASSLGLAQIYEQYF
TGTGCCAGCAGCTTGGGACTAGCGCAGATCTACGAGCAGTACTTC
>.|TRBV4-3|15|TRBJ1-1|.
CASSPGFQGNTEAFF
TGCGCCAGCAGCCCCGGATTTCAGGGGAACACTGAAGCTTTCTTT
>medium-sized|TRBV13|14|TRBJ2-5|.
CASSRSGTQETQYF
TGTGCCAGCAGCCGCTCGGGGACTCAAGAGACCCAGTACTTC
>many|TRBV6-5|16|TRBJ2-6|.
CASSKMEGSGANVLTF
TGTGCCAGCAGCAAGATGGAAGGGTCTGGGGCCAACGTCCTGACTTTC
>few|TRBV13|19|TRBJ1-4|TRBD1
CAGSKSGQGASFGSEKLVF
TGTGCCGGCAGCAAGTCCGGACAGGGGGCGAGCTTTGGGAGTGAAAAACTGGTTTTT
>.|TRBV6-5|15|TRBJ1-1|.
CDSSYSAGVGTEAFF
TGTGACAGCAGTTACTCGGCAGGGGTTGGCACTGAAGCTTTCTTT
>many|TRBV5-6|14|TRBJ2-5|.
CASSLTQYQETQYF
TGTGCCAGCAGCTTGACACAGTACCAAGAGACCCAGTACTTC
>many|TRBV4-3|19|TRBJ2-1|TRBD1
CASSPNSPGTGSRYNEQFF
TGCGCCAGCAGCCCGAATAGCCCCGGGACAGGGAGTCGTTACAATGAGCAGTTCTTC
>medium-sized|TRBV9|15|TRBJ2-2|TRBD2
CASSSGGGGTGELFF
TGTGCCAGCAGCTCCGGGGGGGGAGGCACCGGGGAGCTGTTTTTT
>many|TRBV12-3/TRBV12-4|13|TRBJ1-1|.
CASSLAGLTEAFF
TGTGCCAGCAGTTTAGCGGGACTTACTGAAGCTTTCTTT
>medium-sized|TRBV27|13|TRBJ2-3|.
CASSFQGPDTQYF
TGTGCCAGCAGTTTCCAGGGCCCAGATACGCAGTATTTT
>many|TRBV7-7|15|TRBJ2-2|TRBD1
CASSHGTGETGELFF
TGTGCTAGCAGCCACGGGACAGGCGAGACCGGGGAGCTGTTTTTT
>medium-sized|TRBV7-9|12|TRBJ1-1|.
CASSLGAHEAFF
TGTGCCAGCAGCTTAGGGGCCCATGAAGCTTTCTTT
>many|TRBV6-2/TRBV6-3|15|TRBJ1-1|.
CASSYSGPLNTEAFF
TGTGCCAGCAGTTACTCAGGGCCTTTGAACACTGAAGCTTTCTTT